The rows below give T cell receptor beta chains drawn from one sample of a study of graft-versus-host responses after intestinal transplantation. Profiling relied on immunoSEQ multiplex PCR, and the TCRdb table lists in-frame clones only, not all of them. The table has 9,400 or so clones, roughly 29% seen once. Sequenced here: alloreactive CD4+ T cells from a mixed lymphocyte reaction culture, sampled before intestinal transplant. These receptors originate from a human patient who received an intestinal transplant. Both conserved end residues are part of each CDR3. The D gene is left open where the match is weak. Only part of the rows carry a size: once, few, many, or a class if the clone is expanded.

>TRBD1|TRBV6-1|-|TRBJ2-5
CASSPWDRGRETQYF
TGTGCCAGCAGTCCCTGGGACAGGGGGAGAGAGACCCAGTACTTC
>TRBD1|TRBV7-2|few|TRBJ1-1
CASSLGTGNTEAFF
TGTGCCAGCAGCTTAGGGACAGGGAACACTGAAGCTTTCTTT
>-|TRBV7-9|few|TRBJ2-5
CASSFPGRRETQYF
TGTGCCAGCAGCTTTCCCGGGAGACGAGAGACCCAGTACTTC
>TRBD2|TRBV5-4|-|TRBJ2-1
CASSLGGPGLAGAYGEQFF
TGTGCCAGCAGCTTGGGGGGCCCGGGACTAGCGGGGGCCTACGGTGAGCAGTTCTTC
>TRBD1|TRBV29-1|medium-sized|TRBJ2-2
CSVKPTGYGLFF
TGCAGCGTCAAACCGACAGGGTATGGGCTGTTTTTT
>-|TRBV7-2|-|TRBJ2-3
CASSLAGGPVDTQYF
TGTGCCAGCAGCTTAGCGGGGGGGCCGGTAGATACGCAGTATTTT
>TRBD2|TRBV9|-|TRBJ2-7
CASSVRSGRWYEQYF
TGTGCCAGCAGCGTAAGGAGCGGGAGGTGGTACGAGCAGTACTTC
>-|TRBV19|-|TRBJ2-5
CASSKRPGGGRKETQYF
TGTGCCAGTAGTAAACGGCCTGGCGGAGGTAGGAAAGAGACCCAGTACTTC
>-|TRBV2|few|TRBJ1-1
CASRENRVHDTEAFF
TGTGCCAGCAGGGAGAACAGGGTCCACGACACTGAAGCTTTCTTT
>-|TRBV5-6|medium-sized|TRBJ1-2
CASSPPVGRGYGYTF
TGTGCCAGCAGCCCACCCGTGGGCAGGGGTTATGGCTACACCTTC
>-|TRBV7-9|few|TRBJ2-1
CASSLLGPSVNEQFF
TGTGCCAGCAGCCTCCTGGGGCCTAGTGTCAATGAGCAGTTCTTC
>-|TRBV6-5|medium-sized|TRBJ1-3
CASRQASGNTIYF
TGTGCCAGCAGACAGGCCTCTGGAAACACCATATATTTT
>-|TRBV25-1|-|TRBJ2-1
CASSEMRQFF
TGTGCCAGCAGTGAGATGCGGCAGTTCTTC
>-|TRBV7-6|-|TRBJ2-7
CASSLLTDSYEQYF
TGTGCCAGCAGCTTGTTGACAGACTCCTACGAGCAGTACTTC
>-|TRBV6-5|few|TRBJ2-1
CASSYLGRVGNEQFF
TGTGCCAGCAGTTATCTCGGGAGAGTAGGGAATGAGCAGTTCTTC
>-|TRBV11-3|-|TRBJ2-1
CASSLVSSSGFNEQFF
TGTGCCAGCAGCTTAGTTAGCTCATCTGGGTTCAATGAGCAGTTCTTC
>-|TRBV29-1|few|TRBJ2-5
CSVEALGPETQYF
TGCAGCGTTGAAGCTCTGGGCCCCGAGACCCAGTACTTC
>-|TRBV20-1|-|TRBJ2-1
CSASGYNEQFF
TGCAGTGCTAGCGGTTACAATGAGCAGTTCTTC
>TRBD1|TRBV6-6|few|TRBJ2-7
CASSYSIGTAYEQYF
TGTGCCAGCAGTTACTCGATCGGGACAGCCTACGAGCAGTACTTC
>TRBD2|TRBV29-1|-|TRBJ2-7
CSVSASGIWNEQYF
TGCAGCGTCTCTGCTAGCGGGATATGGAACGAGCAGTACTTC
>-|TRBV4-2|few|TRBJ1-5
CASSLIVGNQPQHF
TGTGCCAGCAGCCTTATTGTCGGCAATCAGCCCCAGCATTTT
>TRBD1|TRBV9|-|TRBJ1-2
CASSVWAGGAEGYTF
TGTGCCAGCAGCGTTTGGGCAGGGGGCGCGGAGGGCTACACCTTC
>-|TRBV7-7|-|TRBJ1-5
CASSQHQAGQPQHF
TGTGCCAGCAGCCAACACCAAGCAGGTCAGCCCCAGCATTTT
>TRBD1|TRBV6-1|-|TRBJ2-5
CASSGQGLFGETQYF
TGTGCCAGCAGCGGACAGGGCCTTTTCGGGGAGACCCAGTACTTC
>TRBD1|TRBV18|-|TRBJ2-7
CASSPQGAFHEQYF
TGTGCCAGCTCACCTCAGGGGGCCTTCCACGAGCAGTACTTC
>-|TRBV9|-|TRBJ1-3
CASSSRRVSSGNTIYF
TGTGCCAGCAGCTCCCGTAGAGTGTCTTCGGGAAACACCATATATTTT
>TRBD1|TRBV6-5|medium-sized|TRBJ1-5
CASSYSGTGDQPQHF
TGTGCCAGCAGTTACTCGGGGACAGGGGATCAGCCCCAGCATTTT
>-|TRBV21-1|few|TRBJ2-2
CASWTSGRAGELFF
TGTGCCAGTTGGACTAGCGGGAGGGCCGGGGAGCTGTTTTTT
>-|TRBV28|few|TRBJ2-5
CASSQARVYLETQYF
TGTGCCAGCAGTCAGGCCAGGGTATATCTGGAGACCCAGTACTTC